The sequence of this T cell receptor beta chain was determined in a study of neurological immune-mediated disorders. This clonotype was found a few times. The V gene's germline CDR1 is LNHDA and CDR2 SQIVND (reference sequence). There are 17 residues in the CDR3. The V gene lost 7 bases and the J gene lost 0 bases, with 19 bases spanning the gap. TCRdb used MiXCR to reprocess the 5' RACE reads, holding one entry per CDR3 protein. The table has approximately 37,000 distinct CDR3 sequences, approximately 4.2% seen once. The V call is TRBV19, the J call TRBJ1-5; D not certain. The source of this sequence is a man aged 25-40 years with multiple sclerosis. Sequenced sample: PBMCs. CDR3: CASTLRPGVYSNQPQHF. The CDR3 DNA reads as TGTGCCAGTACCCTACGACCGGGCGTTTATAGCAATCAGCCCCAGCATTTT.